This T cell receptor beta chain derives from a study of blood T cell repertoires in COVID-19 (dated by TCRdb to 2018 to 2021). In the study overall: Collaborator samples came from the United States, Italy and Spain and covered acute and convalescent phases of COVID-19. The dataset comprised deeply sampled blood TCRbeta repertoires from subjects exposed to, actively infected with, or recovered from COVID-19. The samples were drawn from two sources: the first 160 participants of the ongoing ImmuneRACE study, and 950 to 1,500 subjects contributed by 6 global collaborators. The material from the prospective study consisted of cDNA or gDNA derived from T cells, B-cell-depleted T cells, or PBMCs. Where available, HLA class I and class II types were taken from metadata supplied by the sample provider and were not determined by assay-based typing. The repertoires were made available in a free public database intended to serve as a resource for research on the immune response to SARS-CoV-2. The sample metadata nearly always contained a de-identified subject ID, COVID-19 status, age in years and sex. Broad study findings and their caveats: How much clinical and demographic metadata was included differed by source and by participant, and the metadata was provided uncurated.

Participants in the prospective study were aged roughly 18 to 100 years, lived in about two dozen United States geographic areas, and enrolled through a virtual design. In the prospective study, participants were assigned to cohorts based on the clinical history participants reported in a screening survey and a study questionnaire. For ImmuneRACE Cohort 3, a participant was defined as recovered based on two consecutive negative NP/OP PCR tests, clearance by a healthcare professional, or resolution of symptoms. Each participant in the prospective study had whole blood, serum and a nasopharyngeal or oropharyngeal swab collected by mobile phlebotomists. Participants in the prospective study had the option to provide additional blood draws and questionnaires over an approximately 2-month period. Prospective study blood samples were shipped either frozen or at room temperature before DNA extraction.

TCRbeta CDR3 regions were amplified from genomic DNA by means of the immunoSEQ Assay, a bias-controlled multiplex PCR. As for the original processing: The number of nucleated cells in each sample was estimated by amplification of reference gene primers within the assay. Sequence reads were collapsed and filtered to measure the absolute abundance of every unique TCRbeta CDR3 rearrangement. For each sample, productive Simpson clonality was calculated as the square root of Simpson's diversity index over productive rearrangements. In its TCRdb copy, this immuneACCESS table keeps in-frame sequences only and misses some clones. Where compared with another copy, unresolved V genes explain less than half of these, and the others have no known cause. For V, J and clone size, that table is used; D and trimming come from the DNA. The sample contains around 400,000 clones, roughly 91% of them found a single time. About 1.7% of the sample is in the top ten clones.

V is shortened by 5 bases, J by 0 bases, and the region joining them spans 11 bases. CDR1 and CDR2 are drawn from the germline V gene: SQVTM, ANQGSEA. The CDR3 starts with the cysteine, ends with the phenylalanine, and has 13 residues. Kept here is only the CDR3 DNA, which spans 39 bases and is read in frame from base 1. Details on this clone: There is no known antigen for this receptor. Base qualities are not provided; no much larger clone lies one nucleotide away.

This TCR came from a woman aged 30 to 39 who had recovered from COVID-19. The sample was PBMCs or T cells enriched from blood (not recorded which). The rearrangement joined TRBV29-1 to TRBJ2-7, with the D gene not confidently named. At the DNA level, the sequence is TGCAGCGTTATCCATACAGACTCCTACGAGCAGTACTTC. Its translation is CSVIHTDSYEQYF.